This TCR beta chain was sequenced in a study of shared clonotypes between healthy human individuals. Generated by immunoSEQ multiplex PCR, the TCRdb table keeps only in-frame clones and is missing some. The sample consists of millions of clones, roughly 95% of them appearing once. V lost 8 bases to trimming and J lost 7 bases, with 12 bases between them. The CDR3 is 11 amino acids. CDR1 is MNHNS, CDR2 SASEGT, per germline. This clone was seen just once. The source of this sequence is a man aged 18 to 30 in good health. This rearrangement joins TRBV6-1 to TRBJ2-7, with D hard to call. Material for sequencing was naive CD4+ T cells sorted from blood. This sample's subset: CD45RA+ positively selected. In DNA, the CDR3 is TGTGCCAGCTTTAGGTTACAGGAGCAGTACTTC. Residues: CASFRLQEQYF.